These 7 T cell receptor beta chains originate from one sample sequenced in a study of blood T cell repertoires in COVID-19 (dated by TCRdb to the early 2020s). Library preparation was by the immunoSEQ multiplex PCR assay. As stored in TCRdb, this immuneACCESS dataset retains in-frame rearrangements with V and J assigned. A fraction of the clones does not appear; measured against another copy, unresolved V genes explain less than half of the discrepancy, and the remainder lacks a known reason. The sample table lists over 65,000 clones, around 81% of them with a count of one. 44% of the sample lies in the top ten. Sequenced sample: peripheral blood. Receptors originate from a man older than 75 with acute or convalescent COVID-19.

The chain recombines TRBV5-1 with TRBJ2-1, with D perhaps TRBD2 (6 bases). CDR3 length: 15 amino acids. The germline gives CDR1 SGHRS, CDR2 YFSETQ. V lost 0 bases, J lost 5 bases, and 12 bases lay in between. This chain's CDR3 is CASSLAGGTDNEQFF. In DNA form, the CDR3 reads TGCGCCAGCAGCTTGGCCGGCGGGACGGACAATGAGCAGTTCTTC.

V is TRBV30 and J is TRBJ2-2; weak D call: TRBD1 (5 bases). CDR3 length: 16 amino acids. The germline V and J ends were trimmed by 4 bases and 0 bases, with 15 bases remaining between them. In germline, CDR1 is GTSNPN, CDR2 SVGIG (reference sequence). The CDR3 region has the DNA TGTGCCTGGAAAGTTAGGGGCTTAACGAACACCGGGGAGCTGTTTTTT. Translated: CAWKVRGLTNTGELFF.

The rearrangement joins TRBV5-6 to TRBJ2-2; 7 positions match TRBD2. V was pared by 0 bases and J by 2 bases, with 4 bases of the junction left unmatched. Germline CDR1 SGHDT, CDR2 YYEEEE. The CDR3 has 16 amino acids. This CDR3 is CASSLDPGLNTGELFF. CDR3 sequence (DNA): TGTGCCAGCAGCTTGGATCCGGGACTAAACACCGGGGAGCTGTTTTTT.

This clone was recorded only once. The chain joins TRBV18 to TRBJ2-3; D might be TRBD1 (5 bases). CDR3 length equals 15 residues. From germline, CDR1 is KGHSH and CDR2 LQKENI. Trimming cost V 4 bases and J 4 bases, with 15 bases left between them. CDR3 residues: CASSRYLQGADTQYF. The CDR3 DNA reads as TGTGCCAGCTCACGGTACCTCCAGGGTGCAGATACGCAGTATTTT.

The rearrangement links TRBV6-5 to TRBJ2-1; TRBD1 agrees at 8 bases. V lost 4 bases, J lost 5 bases, and 4 bases stayed unmatched. The V gene's germline CDR1 is MNHEY and CDR2 SVGAGI. The CDR3 extends over 14 amino acids. The CDR3 sequence is CASSSRDRNNEQFF. The DNA of the CDR3 is TGTGCCAGCAGTTCCCGGGACAGGAACAATGAGCAGTTCTTC.

This clone was seen once. The chain uses TRBV5-8 and TRBJ2-7; no clear D. CDR1 SGHTS and CDR2 YDEGEE come from the germline V gene. Trimming left V 0 bases short and J 6 bases short, with 13 bases between. The CDR3 extends over 14 amino acids. The CDR3 nucleotides are TGTGCCAGCAGCTTGGGACTTATCGCCGGCGAGCAGTACTTC. As protein: CASSLGLIAGEQYF.

The J gene is TRBJ1-1, the V gene TRBV11-1; D gene ambiguous. Trimming removed 0 bases from V and 0 bases from J, with 11 bases in between. CDR1 is SGHAT, CDR2 FQDESV, per germline (reference sequence). CDR3 length: 16 amino acids. The CDR3 here is CASSLATEFLNTEAFF. DNA for the CDR3: TGTGCCAGCAGCTTAGCGACGGAGTTCCTGAACACTGAAGCTTTCTTT.